What follows are 29 T cell receptor beta chains derived from one specimen sequenced in a study of blood T cells in healthy people across ages. A second PCR of 7 to 11 cycles used a sample-barcoded 5' primer and a J-beta primer mix. TCRdb called the 5' RACE reads again in MiXCR, with one record for every CDR3 protein. In the table there are 1.5 million to 2 million distinct CDR3 sequences, roughly 52% of which are singletons. Sequenced: blood. Receptor source: a woman between 40 and 55 years old in good health.

V gene TRBV7-9 combines with J gene TRBJ2-1, with a tentative D call TRBD2 (6 bases). Between the trimmed V and J ends, which lost 7 bases and 4 bases, there was a span of 20 bases. Germline-derived CDR1 and CDR2 are SEHNR and FQNEAQ (reference sequence). The length of the CDR3 is 16 residues. The CDR3 sequence: CASNGRDFPLYNEQFF. The CDR3 coding sequence is TGTGCCAGCAACGGCAGGGACTTCCCTCTTTACAATGAGCAGTTCTTC.

This chain joins TRBV20-1 and TRBJ1-5, with TRBD1 matching over 11 bases. V lost 3 bases to trimming and J lost 5 bases; unmatched junction nucleotides: 6. Looked up from germline, CDR1 is DFQATT and CDR2 is SNEGSKA (reference sequence). The CDR3 is made up of 15 amino acids. Written as DNA, the CDR3 is TGCAGTGCTAGTCGCCGGGACAGGGGGGATCAGCCCCAGCATTTT. Its protein is CSASRRDRGDQPQHF.

The V gene is TRBV6-1, the J gene TRBJ1-6; the D gene is possibly TRBD1 (5 bases). V gave up 4 bases and J gave up 11 bases, with 18 bases separating them. Germline CDR1 is MNHNS and CDR2 is SASEGT. CDR3 length: 15 residues. The CDR3 DNA reads as TGTGCCAGCAGTGGCTCCGGGACCCCGGTAACACCCCTCCACTTT. This sequence encodes CASSGSGTPVTPLHF.

The chain is built from TRBV20-1 and TRBJ2-4; a possible D gene is TRBD1 (6 bases). The germline CDR1 and CDR2 sequences are DFQATT and SNEGSKA (reference sequence). CDR3 size: 15 residues. Trimming pared 2 bases from V and 1 base from J, leaving 12 bases between. CDR3 sequence reads: CSARLQGWAKNIQYF. The CDR3 DNA follows: TGCAGTGCTAGACTCCAGGGGTGGGCCAAAAACATTCAGTACTTC.

The chain uses TRBV7-8 and TRBJ2-5; 7 bases map to TRBD2. V shed 5 bases and J 11 bases; nucleotides not matched to a gene: 14. This CDR3 has 14 amino acids. Germline CDR1 reads SGHVS; CDR2 reads FQNEAQ. The CDR3 here is CASSAERGWNEQYF. The CDR3 DNA is TGTGCCAGCAGCGCCGAGCGGGGTTGGAATGAGCAGTACTTC.

The chain is built from TRBV20-1 and TRBJ1-2; unclear D gene. CDR1 is DFQATT, CDR2 SNEGSKA, per germline (reference sequence). The CDR3 extends over 11 amino acids. V gave up 1 base and J gave up 6 bases, with 6 bases separating them. Here the CDR3 reads CSARAEDGYTF. The CDR3 nucleotides are TGCAGTGCTAGAGCGGAGGATGGCTACACCTTC.

J is TRBJ2-1 and V is TRBV4-1; 8 nucleotides align to TRBD2. The ends lost 4 bases at V and 6 bases at J; junction bases unmatched: 8. CDR3 length: 15 residues. Germline assignment: CDR1 MGHRA and CDR2 YSYEKL. CDR3 sequence: CASSLEVGLANEQFF. The CDR3 DNA reads as TGCGCCAGCAGCCTAGAAGTCGGACTAGCCAATGAGCAGTTCTTC.

The genes are TRBV7-2 and TRBJ2-7, with D unresolved. From germline, CDR1 is SGHTA and CDR2 FQGNSA. There are 14 residues in the CDR3. V shed 4 bases and J shed 0 bases, with 10 bases lying between them. The CDR3 nucleotides are TGTGCCAGCAGCTCAGACACTGGCTCCTACGAGCAGTACTTC. The encoded protein is CASSSDTGSYEQYF. The whole variable domain, remainder taken from reference TRBV7-2 and TRBJ2-7, is GAGVSQSPSNKVTEKGKDVELRCDPISGHTALYWYRQSLGQGLEFLIYFQGNSAPDKSGLPSDRFSAERTGGSVSTLTIQRTQQEDSAVYLCASSSDTGSYEQYFGPGTRLTVT.

This clonotype was counted many times. The chain employs TRBV7-9 and TRBJ2-3; the D is unclear. Germline V gene lookup returns CDR1 SEHNR and CDR2 FQNEAQ (reference sequence). This CDR3 spans 15 amino acids. The V and J ends lost 7 bases and 0 bases respectively, with 14 bases between them. CDR3 in amino acids: CASTLPGTSTDTQYF. The CDR3 DNA reads as TGTGCCAGCACCCTGCCCGGCACTAGCACAGATACGCAGTATTTT.

The chain has TRBV20-1 and TRBJ2-5, with 10 bases lining up with TRBD1. The J call may not be correct, given that the DNA end is closer to TRBJ2-7. CDR3 length: 17 residues. Looked up from germline, CDR1 is DFQATT and CDR2 is SNEGSKA (reference sequence). The CDR3 coding sequence is TGCAGTGCTAGCAACGACAGGGGGCGAAGGGGGACCTACGAGCAGTACTTC. Amino acid sequence: CSASNDRGRRGTYEQYF.

The J gene is TRBJ2-1, the V gene TRBV7-9, with no clear D. This CDR3 contains 16 residues. Germline V gene lookup returns CDR1 SEHNR and CDR2 FQNEAQ (reference sequence). The germline V and J ends were trimmed by 1 base and 5 bases, with 15 bases remaining between them. The CDR3 is CASSLEWDLEHNEQFF. In DNA form, the CDR3 reads TGTGCCAGCAGCTTAGAATGGGATCTGGAACACAATGAGCAGTTCTTC.

This clonotype showed up just once. The rearrangement joins TRBV6-1 to TRBJ1-5; D not resolved. V lost 2 bases and J lost 2, with 10 bases in between. This CDR3 comprises 15 residues. Germline V gene sequence: CDR1 MNHNS, CDR2 SASEGT. CDR3 nucleotides: TGTGCCAGCAGTGAAACACGGGTCCGCAATCAGCCCCAGCATTTT. Amino acid sequence: CASSETRVRNQPQHF.

The chain carries TRBV4-1 and TRBJ2-1, with TRBD2 identical over 10 bases. Germline trimming cut 2 bases from V and 4 bases from J; bases unmatched to any gene: 5. Germline V gene sequence: CDR1 MGHRA, CDR2 YSYEKL. The CDR3 loop spans 16 amino acids. The CDR3 coding sequence is TGCGCCAGCAGCCAATGGGAGCGGGGGGGTTACAATGAGCAGTTCTTC. Residues: CASSQWERGGYNEQFF.

This clonotype was detected a few times. CDR3 in DNA: TGTGCCAGCAGTTTATCGGACGGGCTACGGGAGACCCAGTACTTC. Translated, it gives CASSLSDGLRETQYF. This sequence joins TRBV27 and TRBJ2-5, with D unclear. CDR3 size: 15 residues. With 0 bases removed from V and 5 bases from J, the gap between germline ends came to 13 bases. Germline V gene lookup returns CDR1 MNHEY and CDR2 SMNVEV (reference sequence).

This clonotype was seen a few times. J is TRBJ2-5 and V is TRBV10-3; D is undetermined. Trimming removed 4 bases from V and 1 base from J, with 10 bases in between. Germline V CDR1 and CDR2: ENHRY, SYGVKD. The CDR3 extends over 14 amino acids. The CDR3 spells CAISGSRPQETQYF. CDR3 nucleotides: TGTGCCATCAGTGGGTCTCGCCCCCAAGAGACCCAGTACTTC.

The rearrangement joins TRBV6-2 or TRBV6-3 to TRBJ1-1; no firm D call. Trimming took off 4 bases at V and 3 bases at J, with 15 bases between the two ends. CDR3 length: 15 amino acids. Germline CDR1 and CDR2: MNHEY and SVGEGT. The CDR3, as DNA: TGTGCCAGCAGTTCCCCCGAGCTCCGCCACACTGAAGCTTTCTTT. It encodes CASSSPELRHTEAFF.

This clonotype has only a few counts. The chain combines TRBV20-1 with TRBJ2-7, with a tentative D call TRBD2 (5 bases). The ends were cut back, 7 bases at V and 3 bases at J, with 19 bases in the middle. Germline CDR1 and CDR2: DFQATT and SNEGSKA (reference sequence). This CDR3 contains 14 residues. In nucleotides, the CDR3 is TGCAGTGTTCCACGCCGGGGTGCCGGCTACGAGCAGTACTTC. Translated, it gives CSVPRRGAGYEQYF.

The chain links TRBV2 to TRBJ2-7; D possibly corresponds to TRBD2 (5 bases). Germline V gene lookup returns CDR1 SNHLY and CDR2 FYNNEI. Trimming stripped 8 bases from V and 5 bases from J, with 13 bases between. The CDR3 runs to 12 residues. CDR3: CASGRGKNEQYF. The CDR3 DNA reads TGTGCCAGCGGCCGGGGAAAAAACGAGCAGTACTTC.

The chain links TRBV10-3 to TRBJ2-1; D is perhaps TRBD2 (5 bases). V lost 5 bases and J lost 7, with 12 bases in between. Germline V gene lookup returns CDR1 ENHRY and CDR2 SYGVKD. CDR3 length: 13 amino acids. The CDR3 nucleotides read TGTGCCATCAGTCACGGGGTTTGGAATGAGCAGTTCTTC. Protein: CAISHGVWNEQFF.

The rearrangement uses TRBV7-6 and TRBJ1-4, with TRBD1 matching over 7 bases. This CDR3 comprises 16 residues. Unmatched junction bases numbered 11, after V lost 5 bases and J lost 5 bases. Germline-derived CDR1 and CDR2 are SGHVS and FNYEAQ. DNA for the CDR3: TGTGCCAGCAGCCCAAGGCCGGGACAGACGAATGAAAAACTGTTTTTT. This translates into CASSPRPGQTNEKLFF. Full variable domain (outside the CDR3, taken from reference TRBV7-6 and TRBJ1-4): GAGVSQSPRYKVTKRGQDVALRCDPISGHVSLYWYRQALGQGPEFLTYFNYEAQQDKSGLPNDRFSAERPEGSISTLTIQRTEQRDSAMYRCASSPRPGQTNEKLFFGSGTQLSVL.

This clonotype was counted only a few times. One end of the junction varies from germline; a read error may be responsible. The chain links TRBV5-1 to TRBJ2-5; either TRBD1 or TRBD2 may supply D (5 bases each). Germline CDR1 SGHRS, CDR2 YFSETQ. The CDR3 loop spans 15 amino acids. CDR3 in DNA: TGCGCCAGCAGTTTGGGGACGGCCGGCCAAGAGACCCAGTACTTC. Amino acid sequence: CASSLGTAGQETQYF.

The genes are TRBV5-6 and TRBJ2-3, with no clear D. The germline V gene encodes CDR1 SGHDT and CDR2 YYEEEE. This CDR3 region has 15 residues. V shed 4 bases and J shed 6 bases, with 18 bases lying between them. The CDR3 protein is CASSLLGPGVDTQYF. CDR3 sequence (DNA): TGTGCCAGCAGCCTATTAGGCCCGGGCGTGGATACGCAGTATTTT.

The CDR3 sequence: CSARDLMGIPGANVLTF. The CDR3 DNA reads TGCAGTGCTAGAGATCTGATGGGGATCCCTGGGGCCAACGTCCTGACTTTC. The V call is TRBV20-1, the J call TRBJ2-6; no firm D call. CDR3 length equals 17 residues. Germline CDR1 reads DFQATT; CDR2 reads SNEGSKA (reference sequence). V lost 0 bases, J lost 2 bases, and 14 bases lay in between.

The chain links TRBV2 to TRBJ1-5, with D unresolved. This CDR3 contains 15 residues. V lost 4 bases and J 1 base, leaving 11 bases between the germline ends. Germline CDR1 is SNHLY and CDR2 is FYNNEI. The CDR3 sequence is CASSARQASNQPQHF. The CDR3 nucleotides read TGTGCCAGCAGTGCCAGGCAGGCCAGCAATCAGCCCCAGCATTTT. Looking up the rest from reference TRBV2 and TRBJ1-5 gives the full variable domain: EPEVTQTPSHQVTQMGQEVILRCVPISNHLYFYWYRQILGQKVEFLVSFYNNEISEKSEIFDDQFSVERPDGSNFTLKIRSTKLEDSAMYFCASSARQASNQPQHFGDGTRLSIL.

J is TRBJ2-5 and V is TRBV6-2 or TRBV6-3; 8 positions match TRBD2. This CDR3 region has 13 residues. Looked up from germline, CDR1 is MNHEY and CDR2 is SVGEGT. J gave up 6 bases and V 5 bases, and 5 bases lay outside the gene matches. The CDR3, as DNA: TGTGCCAGCAGTGGACTAGCTCGGCAGACCCAGTACTTC. This translates into CASSGLARQTQYF.

This clonotype appeared a few times. The genes are TRBV4-3 and TRBJ2-4; tentative D call: TRBD2 (6 bases). With 0 bases removed from V and 7 bases from J, the gap between germline ends came to 10 bases. The germline V gene encodes CDR1 LGHNA and CDR2 YSLEER. This CDR3 has 14 residues. CDR3 DNA: TGCGCCAGCAGCCAAGATACTGGGAGGAACATTCAGTACTTC. Encoded protein: CASSQDTGRNIQYF.

This chain links TRBV20-1 with TRBJ2-5; perhaps TRBD2 as D (5 bases). The J call may be wrong; the DNA end is better matched by TRBJ2-7. This CDR3 contains 13 residues. The germline gives CDR1 DFQATT, CDR2 SNEGSKA (reference sequence). CDR3 in amino acids: CSAREVGIGEQYF. The CDR3 region has the DNA TGCAGTGCTAGAGAGGTCGGGATTGGCGAGCAGTACTTC.

The genes are TRBV13 and TRBJ2-5; TRBD2 matches 13 bases. CDR3 length: 16 amino acids. The V gene end was trimmed by 4 bases and the J gene end by 0 bases; junction bases not matched to a gene: 2. Germline V lookup: CDR1 PRHDT, CDR2 FYEKMQ (reference sequence). CDR3 residues: CASSSGTSGNQETQYF. In nucleotides, the CDR3 is TGTGCCAGCAGCTCTGGGACTAGCGGGAACCAAGAGACCCAGTACTTC. The full variable domain, completed using reference TRBV13 and TRBJ2-5, is AAGVIQSPRHLIKEKRETATLKCYPIPRHDTVYWYQQGPGQDPQFLISFYEKMQSDKGSIPDRFSAQQFSDYHSELNMSSLELGDSALYFCASSSGTSGNQETQYFGPGTRLLVL.

The rearrangement links TRBV25-1 to TRBJ1-4, with a tentative D call TRBD1 (5 bases). The CDR3 totals 14 residues. Per germline, CDR1 MGHDK and CDR2 SYGVNS. V was pared by 1 base and J by 4 bases, with 7 bases between. CDR3 sequence: CASSELQGNEKLFF. CDR3 nucleotides: TGTGCCAGCAGTGAATTGCAGGGTAATGAAAAACTGTTTTTT. The whole variable domain, remainder taken from reference TRBV25-1 and TRBJ1-4, is EADIYQTPRYLVIGTGKKITLECSQTMGHDKMYWYQQDPGMELHLIHYSYGVNSTEKGDLSSESTVSRIRTEHFPLTLESARPSHTSQYLCASSELQGNEKLFFGSGTQLSVL.